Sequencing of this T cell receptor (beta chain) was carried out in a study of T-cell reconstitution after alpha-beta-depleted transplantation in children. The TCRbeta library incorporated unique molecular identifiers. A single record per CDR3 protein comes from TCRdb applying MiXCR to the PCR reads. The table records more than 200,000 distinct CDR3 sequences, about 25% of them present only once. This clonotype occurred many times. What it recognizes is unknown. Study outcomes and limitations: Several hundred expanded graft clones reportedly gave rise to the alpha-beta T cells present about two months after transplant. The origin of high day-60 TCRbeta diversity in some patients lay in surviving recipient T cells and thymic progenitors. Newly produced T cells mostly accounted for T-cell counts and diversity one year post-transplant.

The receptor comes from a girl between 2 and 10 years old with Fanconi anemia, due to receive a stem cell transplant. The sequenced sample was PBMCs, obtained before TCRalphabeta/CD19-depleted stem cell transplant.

The CDR3: CSARDLETGGYEQYF. For the CDR3, the DNA is TGCAGTGCTAGAGATCTTGAGACAGGGGGCTACGAGCAGTACTTC. This chain joins TRBV20-1 and TRBJ2-7; TRBD1 aligns across 9 bases. The V gene end was trimmed by 0 bases and the J gene end by 3 bases; junction bases not matched to a gene: 6. CDR1 and CDR2 (germline): DFQATT, SNEGSKA (reference sequence). The CDR3 extends over 15 amino acids.